These 6 T cell receptor beta chains came from one sample sequenced in a study of blood T cell repertoires in COVID-19. The data were produced by immunoSEQ multiplex PCR, yet TCRdb's version contains in-frame clones alone and is incomplete. Among 200,000 to 300,000 clones, roughly 88% were seen once, and the ten largest hold around 2.5%. The sequenced material came from PBMCs or T cells enriched from blood (not recorded which). The receptors shown here come from a woman in her thirties or forties with acute COVID-19.

The V gene is TRBV9, the J gene TRBJ1-1; 8 nucleotides agree with TRBD1. CDR1 is SGDLS, CDR2 YYNGEE, per germline. The CDR3 extends over 13 amino acids. The ends lost 4 bases at V and 10 bases at J; junction bases unmatched: 9. In DNA, the CDR3 is TGTGCCAGCAGCACACCCAGTGGACAGGGAGCTTTCTTT. It encodes CASSTPSGQGAFF.

This clone was counted only a few times. CDR3 sequence reads: CASGLVRGNPVGPLHF. The DNA of the CDR3 is TGTGCTAGTGGTTTGGTTAGGGGGAACCCGGTGGGACCCCTCCACTTT. V usage is TRBV12-5 and J usage is TRBJ1-6; perhaps TRBD1 as D (6 bases). The CDR3 sequence is 16 residues long. Germline V gives CDR1 LGHNT, CDR2 FRNRAP. V gave up 0 bases and J gave up 12 bases, with 18 bases separating them.

The chain links TRBV27 to TRBJ2-1, with a tentative D call TRBD2 (6 bases). The germline V and J ends were trimmed by 4 bases and 4 bases, with 11 bases remaining between them. CDR1 and CDR2 (germline): MNHEY, SMNVEV (reference sequence). The CDR3 totals 14 residues. CDR3 in DNA: TGTGCCAGCAGTTGGGGGGAACTATACAATGAGCAGTTCTTC. Its translation is CASSWGELYNEQFF.

The CDR3 reads CASSYNRHRGLNEKLFF. The CDR3 DNA sequence: TGTGCCAGCAGTTACAACCGCCACAGGGGCCTTAATGAAAAACTGTTTTTT. The rearrangement joins TRBV6-2 or TRBV6-3 to TRBJ1-4; 7 bases align to TRBD1. Germline CDR1 is MNHEY and CDR2 is SVGEGT. With V trimmed by 2 bases and J by 4 bases, 10 bases remained unmatched. The CDR3 is 17 residues long.

The chain joins TRBV19 to TRBJ1-5, with D possibly being TRBD1 (5 bases). Germline CDR1 is LNHDA and CDR2 is SQIVND (reference sequence). The CDR3 length is 14 residues. V was pared by 2 bases and J by 7 bases, with 12 bases between. CDR3 bases: TGTGCCAGTAGTATACAAGGAGGGACCCAGCCCCAGCATTTT. It codes for CASSIQGGTQPQHF.

In the case of this clone: Other DNA sequences within the sample encode an identical CDR3. The rearrangement uses TRBV5-1 and TRBJ1-3; no reliable D call. Trimming stripped 0 bases from V and 7 bases from J, with 5 bases between. This CDR3 is 12 amino acids long. Germline V gene lookup returns CDR1 SGHRS and CDR2 YFSETQ. For the CDR3, the DNA is TGCGCCAGCAGCTTGGGGGAGAACACCATATATTTT. Amino acids: CASSLGENTIYF.